Below, 2 T cell receptor beta chains from the same sample are listed, as sequenced in a study of Graves' ophthalmopathy and Graves' hyperthyroidism. RNA served as the template for amplifying TCR beta CDR3 regions. Scientists carried out first-round RT-PCR using HTBI primers and then a second-round multiplex PCR. TCRdb reprocessed the multiplex PCR reads with MiXCR, giving one entry per CDR3 protein. The sample yields about 220,000 distinct CDR3 sequences, about 22% seen once. Specimen: peripheral blood. The receptors shown here come from a woman in her forties or fifties with Graves' ophthalmopathy.

A remark on this clonotype: A much larger clone is a single base away; this may be a read error. This chain joins TRBV7-2 and TRBJ2-7; no firm D call. The CDR3 length is 13 residues. Germline V lookup: CDR1 SGHTA, CDR2 FQGNSA. The chain's CDR3 is CPSTVSQNREQYF. The CDR3 nucleotides are TGTCCCAGCACCGTAAGCCAAAATAGAGAGCAGTACTTC.

This clonotype was counted many times. The J gene is TRBJ1-3, the V gene TRBV5-1, with D tentatively TRBD1 (5 bases). The CDR3 totals 15 residues. The V end was cut by 4 bases, the J end by 0 bases, with 11 bases between. Per germline, CDR1 SGHRS and CDR2 YFSETQ. This CDR3 is CASSTTGVSGNTIYF. CDR3 coding DNA: TGCGCCAGCAGCACCACAGGAGTCTCTGGAAACACCATATATTTT.